A single sample is the source of the 25 T cell receptor beta chains below, sequenced in a study of T cells in tuberculosis. The protocol was immunoSEQ multiplex PCR, while the TCRdb copy is restricted to in-frame clones and leaves out a portion. The table shows tens of thousands of clones, with just over 90% occurring only once. Cells were sorted from thawed PBMC rested overnight and stained with GMM-loaded CD1B tetramer, viability dye and anti-CD3. C32 glucose monomycolate from Rhodococcus equi was loaded onto the CD1B tetramers. The sample taken for sequencing was CD1b-GMM tetramer-negative cells sorted from PBMCs. These receptors all stem from an adult woman with latent tuberculosis.

The V call is TRBV10-3, the J call TRBJ2-7; 10 bases agree with TRBD2. V was pared by 3 bases and J by 2 bases, with 4 bases of the junction left unmatched. The CDR3 consists of 15 residues. Germline V gene data show CDR1 as ENHRY and CDR2 as SYGVKD. The DNA of the CDR3 is TGTGCCATCAGTGAAACTAGCGGGGAGACCTACGAGCAGTACTTC. Translation gives CAISETSGETYEQYF.

The V gene is TRBV5-1, the J gene TRBJ2-2, with D tentatively TRBD1 (6 bases). The CDR3 totals 15 residues. V was trimmed by 3 bases and J by 6 bases, leaving 15 bases between them. Germline CDR1 SGHRS, CDR2 YFSETQ. The CDR3: CASSSLQGTAGELFF. The CDR3 bases are TGCGCCAGCAGCTCTCTACAGGGTACGGCCGGGGAGCTGTTTTTT. The variable domain in full, with the rest retrieved from reference TRBV5-1 and TRBJ2-2, is KAGVTQTPRYLIKTRGQQVTLSCSPISGHRSVSWYQQTPGQGLQFLFEYFSETQRNKGNFPGRFSGRQFSNSRSEMNVSTLELGDSALYLCASSSLQGTAGELFFGEGSRLTVL.

The genes are TRBV30 and TRBJ2-5, with D possibly being TRBD1 (6 bases). The CDR3 spans 12 residues. Germline assignment: CDR1 GTSNPN and CDR2 SVGIG (reference sequence). Trimming removed 3 bases from V and 4 bases from J, with 9 bases in between. The CDR3 nucleotides read TGTGCCTGGAGACAGGGTGGAGAGACCCAGTACTTC. This sequence encodes CAWRQGGETQYF.

V gene TRBV7-2 combines with J gene TRBJ2-5; 8 nucleotides match TRBD1. Germline-derived CDR1 and CDR2 are SGHTA and FQGNSA. V dropped 5 bases and J dropped 5; count of bases not matched to a gene: 10. The CDR3 has 15 amino acids. For the CDR3, the DNA is TGTGCCAGCAGCCGACAGACAGGGGTGGATGAGACCCAGTACTTC. Amino acid sequence: CASSRQTGVDETQYF. Based on the CDR3 plus reference TRBV7-2 and TRBJ2-5, the full variable domain is GAGVSQSPSNKVTEKGKDVELRCDPISGHTALYWYRQSLGQGLEFLIYFQGNSAPDKSGLPSDRFSAERTGGSVSTLTIQRTQQEDSAVYLCASSRQTGVDETQYFGPGTRLLVL.

This clone was picked up one time. This chain connects TRBV7-8 to TRBJ2-3; no definite D call. The V gene's germline CDR1 is SGHVS and CDR2 FQNEAQ. The V end was cut by 1 base, the J end by 2 bases, with 7 bases between. There are 14 residues in the CDR3. CDR3 DNA sequence: TGTGCCAGCAGCTTAGGCGTATCCACAGATACGCAGTATTTT. Its translation is CASSLGVSTDTQYF.

The DNA for the CDR3 is TGTGCCAGCAGCGTTGGGACATCGAACACTGAAGCTTTCTTT. It is translated as CASSVGTSNTEAFF. The chain combines TRBV9 with TRBJ1-1; D is possibly TRBD1 (6 bases). V lost 2 bases, J lost 1 base, and 9 bases lay in between. The germline V gene has CDR1 SGDLS and CDR2 YYNGEE. CDR3 length: 14 residues.

The chain has TRBV6-5 and TRBJ2-1; 9 bases are a match to TRBD2. CDR1 and CDR2 (germline): MNHEY, SVGAGI. CDR3 length: 15 residues. J lost 10 bases, V lost 6 bases, and 13 bases had no gene match. CDR3 in amino acids: CASSPSHSTSGEQFF. Written as DNA, the CDR3 is TGTGCCAGCAGCCCAAGTCACTCGACTAGCGGCGAGCAGTTCTTC.

V gene TRBV28 combines with J gene TRBJ1-2; no reliable D call. Germline V gives CDR1 MDHEN, CDR2 SYDVKM. The CDR3 has 13 residues. V was shortened by 4 bases and J by 0 bases, with 6 bases between the two germline ends. The CDR3 DNA reads as TGTGCCAGCAGTTCGGTCGCTAACTATGGCTACACCTTC. It translates to CASSSVANYGYTF.

A single count supports this clone. The genes are TRBV7-2 and TRBJ2-3; a weak D match, TRBD2 (5 bases). Trimming shortened V by 5 bases and J by 3 bases, and 12 bases separated the two germline ends. This CDR3 is 14 amino acids long. CDR1 SGHTA and CDR2 FQGNSA come from the germline V gene. The CDR3 loop is CASSPRELTDTQYF. The CDR3 DNA is TGTGCCAGCAGCCCGAGGGAACTGACAGATACGCAGTATTTT.

V usage is TRBV10-2 and J usage is TRBJ1-4; D remains unclear. CDR1 is WSHSY, CDR2 SAAADI, per germline. This CDR3 region has 15 residues. Trimming took 2 bases from V and 1 from J, leaving 8 bases between them. Here the CDR3 reads CASSEVWQTNEKLFF. The CDR3 nucleotides are TGCGCCAGCAGTGAGGTTTGGCAAACTAATGAAAAACTGTTTTTT.

The chain recombines TRBV18 with TRBJ1-2, with D tentatively TRBD1 (6 bases). Germline V lookup: CDR1 KGHSH, CDR2 LQKENI. The V end was cut by 3 bases, the J end by 4 bases, with 12 bases between. This CDR3 has 14 residues. The CDR3: CASSPSGDIYGYTF. As DNA, the CDR3 is TGTGCCAGCTCACCCTCCGGGGACATCTATGGCTACACCTTC.

As DNA, the CDR3 is TGTGCCAGTAGTAGGGCGGAGGCAGCTGCTAACTATGGCTACACCTTC. Translation gives CASSRAEAAANYGYTF. The gene calls are TRBV19 and TRBJ1-2; D remains ambiguous. The germline V and J ends were trimmed by 4 bases and 0 bases, with 15 bases remaining between them. CDR1 is LNHDA, CDR2 SQIVND, per germline (reference sequence). The CDR3 spans 16 residues.

The V and J genes are TRBV4-1 and TRBJ2-7, with D maybe TRBD2 (5 bases). The V end lost 1 base, the J end lost 2 bases, and 9 bases lay between the germline ends. The CDR3 totals 14 residues. CDR1 is MGHRA, CDR2 YSYEKL, per germline. The CDR3 region is CASSQAGFPYEQYF. CDR3 in DNA: TGCGCCAGCAGCCAAGCGGGGTTCCCCTACGAGCAGTACTTC.

V and J are TRBV6-5 and TRBJ1-2; D is undetermined. The germline gives CDR1 MNHEY, CDR2 SVGAGI. V shed 5 bases and J shed 4 bases, with 8 bases lying between them. The CDR3 consists of 12 residues. The CDR3 nucleotides read TGTGCCAGCAGTACCCCCAGCTATGGCTACACCTTC. This translates into CASSTPSYGYTF.

This rearrangement joins TRBV6-5 to TRBJ2-2; 7 bases match TRBD1. CDR3 length equals 14 residues. CDR1 is MNHEY, CDR2 SVGAGI, per germline. V lost 2 bases, J lost 7 bases, and 4 bases stayed unmatched. The CDR3 nucleotides read TGTGCCAGCAGTTACACAGGGGTGGGCGGGGAGCTGTTTTTT. This codes for CASSYTGVGGELFF.

The J gene is TRBJ2-1, the V gene TRBV2, with 9 bases aligning to TRBD1. Per the germline V gene, CDR1 is SNHLY and CDR2 is FYNNEI. CDR3 length equals 13 residues. The J segment lost 6 bases and the V segment lost 5 bases, leaving 2 bases of the junction unmatched. Written as DNA, the CDR3 is TGTGCCAGCAGTAGGGACAGGGCCAATGAGCAGTTCTTC. It codes for CASSRDRANEQFF.

The chain joins TRBV19 to TRBJ2-3; TRBD1 is a possible D gene (6 bases). The CDR3 loop spans 15 amino acids. Germline V CDR1 and CDR2: LNHDA, SQIVND (reference sequence). The V and J ends lost 6 bases and 2 bases respectively, with 15 bases between them. CDR3 in amino acids: CASSSGQSHTDTQYF. The CDR3 nucleotides read TGTGCCAGTAGCTCTGGACAGTCCCACACAGATACGCAGTATTTT.

This chain uses TRBV5-1 with TRBJ1-1; D ambiguous. Germline CDR1 reads SGHRS; CDR2 reads YFSETQ. V dropped 0 bases and J dropped 8 bases, with 5 bases sitting between them. CDR3 length: 11 amino acids. The DNA for the CDR3 is TGCGCCAGCAGCTTGGACAGAGAAGCTTTCTTT. Translating gives CASSLDREAFF.

The chain employs TRBV7-3 and TRBJ2-3; no clear D gene. The germline gives CDR1 SGHTA, CDR2 FQGTGA. The CDR3 is 12 amino acids. Trimming stripped 4 bases from V and 0 bases from J, with 2 bases between. CDR3 loop: CASSSSTDTQYF. For the CDR3, the DNA is TGTGCCAGCAGCTCTAGCACAGATACGCAGTATTTT.

This clone has only one observation. V and J are TRBV6-5 and TRBJ1-5; weak D call: TRBD1 (5 bases). CDR1 is MNHEY, CDR2 SVGAGI, per germline. CDR3 size: 15 residues. V lost 4 bases and J lost 3, with 13 bases in between. CDR3 loop: CASSSSGRDNQPQHF. The CDR3 DNA reads TGTGCCAGCAGTTCCTCAGGGAGGGACAATCAGCCCCAGCATTTT.

The chain recombines TRBV9 with TRBJ1-2, with 10 positions matching TRBD1. CDR1 and CDR2 (germline): SGDLS, YYNGEE. This CDR3 is 15 amino acids long. Trimming took 0 bases from V and 2 from J; bases not matched to a gene: 1. CDR3 amino acids: CASSVGGQGNYGYTF. The CDR3 DNA sequence: TGTGCCAGCAGCGTAGGGGGACAGGGGAACTATGGCTACACCTTC.

This chain joins TRBV7-9 and TRBJ2-3; D unresolved. V lost 5 bases to trimming and J lost 1 base, with 10 bases between them. Germline V lookup: CDR1 SEHNR, CDR2 FQNEAQ (reference sequence). This CDR3 is 14 amino acids long. The CDR3 region is CASSPSRGTDTQYF. DNA of the CDR3: TGTGCCAGCAGCCCATCTCGGGGCACAGATACGCAGTATTTT.

The V gene is TRBV7-2, the J gene TRBJ1-5, with D unresolved. Germline V gives CDR1 SGHTA, CDR2 FQGNSA. This CDR3 is built from 14 residues. The V end lost 7 bases, the J end lost 2 bases, and 12 bases lay between the germline ends. The CDR3 region is CASKTRGGNQPQHF. The CDR3 DNA reads TGTGCCAGCAAAACCCGGGGTGGCAATCAGCCCCAGCATTTT.

Only a few counts were recorded for this clone. The chain joins TRBV6-1 to TRBJ2-2; TRBD1 aligns across 7 bases. The germline CDR1 and CDR2 sequences are MNHNS and SASEGT. V lost 3 bases to trimming and J lost 3 bases; unmatched junction nucleotides: 13. This CDR3 comprises 18 residues. The DNA for the CDR3 is TGTGCCAGCAGTGAGGGGAGACAGGGCGGATTCGACACCGGGGAGCTGTTTTTT. As protein: CASSEGRQGGFDTGELFF.

V is TRBV15 and J is TRBJ1-2; 9 nucleotides line up with TRBD1. The V and J ends lost 3 bases and 3 bases, in that order; junction bases with no gene match: 5. Per germline, CDR1 LNHNV and CDR2 YYDKDF (reference sequence). The CDR3 covers 15 residues. CDR3 sequence: CATSRDGTGYYGYTF. CDR3 nucleotide sequence: TGTGCCACCAGCAGGGACGGGACAGGGTACTATGGCTACACCTTC.